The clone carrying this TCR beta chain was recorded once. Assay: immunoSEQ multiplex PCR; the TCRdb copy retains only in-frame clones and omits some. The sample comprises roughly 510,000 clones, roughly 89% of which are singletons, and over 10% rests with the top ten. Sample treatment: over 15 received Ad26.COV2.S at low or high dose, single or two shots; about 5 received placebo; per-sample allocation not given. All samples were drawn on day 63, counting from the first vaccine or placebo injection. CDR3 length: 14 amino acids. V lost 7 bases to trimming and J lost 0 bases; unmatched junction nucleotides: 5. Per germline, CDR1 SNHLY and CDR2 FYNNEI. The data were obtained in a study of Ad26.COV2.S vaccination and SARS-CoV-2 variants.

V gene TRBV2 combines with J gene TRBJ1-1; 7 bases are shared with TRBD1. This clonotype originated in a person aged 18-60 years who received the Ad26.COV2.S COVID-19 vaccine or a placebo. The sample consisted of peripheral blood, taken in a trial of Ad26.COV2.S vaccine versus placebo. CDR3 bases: TGTGCCAGCACCATGACAGGGTTGAACACTGAAGCTTTCTTT. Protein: CASTMTGLNTEAFF.